These T cell receptor beta chains were read from a single sample in a study of beta chain bispecific antibodies for T cell cancers. TCRdb recomputed calls from the 5' RACE reads with MiXCR, one row per CDR3 protein. This sample has 20,000 to 25,000 distinct CDR3 sequences, with about 2.6% found just once. No antigen has been identified for these receptors. Input material: healthy donor T cells cultured with leukemia cells. The source of these receptors is a human donor in good health. Some clones in this sample may be carry-over from other donors' samples. The CDR3 runs from the conserved cysteine through the conserved F or W. D genes are given only for firm matches. For some rows the clone size is stated as once, few or many, or as a class when expanded; others skip it.

abundance,j_gene,v_gene,d_gene,CDR3nt,CDR3aa
few,TRBJ1-2,TRBV5-5,TRBD1,TGTGCCAGCAGCTTGGGGACAGGAGGCTACACCTTC,CASSLGTGGYTF
many,TRBJ2-7,TRBV14,.,TGTGCCAGCAGCCAGGGGGACCGCGGTCGCGAGCAGTACTTC,CASSQGDRGREQYF
many,TRBJ2-2,TRBV20-1,TRBD1,TGCAGTGCTAGAGGACAGGGCAGCACCGGGGAGCTGTTTTTT,CSARGQGSTGELFF
many,TRBJ2-3,TRBV3-1,TRBD2,TGTGCCAGCAGCCCAACTCCGGGACTAGCGGGGGATACAGATACGCAGTATTTT,CASSPTPGLAGDTDTQYF
many,TRBJ2-7,TRBV20-1,.,TGCAGTGCTAGAGTAGAAGGTTACGAGCAGTACTTC,CSARVEGYEQYF
many,TRBJ2-7,TRBV2,.,TGTGCCAGCAGTGAGTGGCAGCTCGAGGAGCAGTACTTC,CASSEWQLEEQYF
many,TRBJ2-5,TRBV20-1,TRBD1,TGCAGTGCTAGACACGGACAGGGGGTCGAGACCCAGTACTTC,CSARHGQGVETQYF
many,TRBJ2-2,TRBV6-6,.,TGTGCCAGCAGTTATAACACCGGGGAGCTGTTTTTT,CASSYNTGELFF
many,TRBJ2-6,TRBV5-1,.,TGCGCCAGCAGGACAGTAAGCTCTGGGGCCAACGTCCTGACTTTC,CASRTVSSGANVLTF
.,TRBJ2-1,TRBV19,TRBD1,TGTGCCAGTAGTACGACCTACAGGGGATTCTCCTACAATGAGCAGTTCTTC,CASSTTYRGFSYNEQFF
many,TRBJ1-5,TRBV10-3,.,TGTGCCATCAGTGGATCGACCGAACCATTGGGTCAGCCCCAGCATTTT,CAISGSTEPLGQPQHF
many,TRBJ1-1,TRBV5-1,TRBD1,TGCGCCAGCAGCCCGGGGGACAGAACTCCGAACACTGAAGCTTTCTTT,CASSPGDRTPNTEAFF
many,TRBJ2-7,TRBV28,.,TGTGCCAGCAGCCCCCCAGGAGCCACCTACGAGCAGTACTTC,CASSPPGATYEQYF
many,TRBJ2-1,TRBV7-9,TRBD2,TGTGCCAGCAGCCCCAGGGTTGGGACTAGCGGGGGCTCCTACAATGAGCAGTTCTTC,CASSPRVGTSGGSYNEQFF
many,TRBJ1-5,TRBV16,.,TGTGCCAGCAGCCAACTCGGGACCGATAGCAATCAGCCCCAGCATTTT,CASSQLGTDSNQPQHF
few,TRBJ2-7,TRBV6-5,TRBD1,TGTGCCAGTTCTCGGGGACAGGGAAACGAGCAGTACTTC,CASSRGQGNEQYF
many,TRBJ2-7,TRBV3-1,.,TGTGCCAGCAGCCAACCGACACGCTCCTACGAGCAGTACTTC,CASSQPTRSYEQYF
many,TRBJ2-1,TRBV19,TRBD2,TGTGCCAGTAATCCTAGCGGGGGAAACAATGAGCAGTTCTTC,CASNPSGGNNEQFF
medium-sized,TRBJ2-1,TRBV20-1,.,TGCAGTTATTCGACTGGTGAGCAGTTCTTC,CSYSTGEQFF
many,TRBJ2-3,TRBV9,TRBD2,TGTGCCAGCAGCGTCCTAGCGGGGCCCTCAGATACGCAGTATTTT,CASSVLAGPSDTQYF
many,TRBJ2-5,TRBV4-1,TRBD2,TGCGCCAGCAGCCAAGGAGCGGGGGGCCTCCAAGAGACCCAGTACTTC,CASSQGAGGLQETQYF
many,TRBJ1-2,TRBV7-8,.,TGTGCCAGCAGCTTTCTGGAGGGGAGGAATGGCTACACCTTC,CASSFLEGRNGYTF
.,TRBJ2-2,TRBV7-8,.,TGTGCCAGCAGCTTACGAAGCACCGGGGAGCTGTTTTTT,CASSLRSTGELFF